The clone carrying this T cell receptor beta chain appeared many times. Its antigen remains unknown. With V trimmed by 0 bases and J by 4 bases, 14 bases remained unmatched. Germline assignment: CDR1 SGHDT and CDR2 YYEEEE. CDR3 length: 19 residues. Amplification of TCR beta CDR3 regions used RNA as the template. First-round RT-PCR targeting the TCR CDR3 was performed with the HTBI primer set. MiXCR, applied by TCRdb to the multiplex PCR reads, yields one record per CDR3 protein. The sample has about 640,000 distinct CDR3 sequences, approximately 14% seen once. This sample stems from a study of T cells in Graves' hyperthyroidism and ophthalmopathy. General study findings and limits: Before onset, ophthalmopathy was predicted by the model a median around 6.5 months earlier.

The sequence derives from a woman between 45 and 65 years old with Graves' ophthalmopathy. The sample comprised blood. This chain connects TRBV5-6 to TRBJ2-3; 10 bases agree with TRBD2. DNA for the CDR3: TGTGCCAGCAGCTTGGAGATTCGAGATAGCGGGAGGTTCCCAGATACGCAGTATTTT. Protein product: CASSLEIRDSGRFPDTQYF.